A single sample is the source of the 5 T cell receptor beta chains below, sequenced in a study of OX40 agonist ivuxolimab in advanced cancers. Profiling relied on immunoSEQ multiplex PCR, and the TCRdb table lists in-frame clones only, not all of them. Among nearly 65,000 clones listed, roughly nine tenths were seen once. The sample here was CD4+ or CD8+ T cells sorted from blood, taken in a trial of the OX40 agonist ivuxolimab. All receptors come from an adult with an advanced solid tumor such as melanoma, head and neck, liver or kidney cancer.

In nucleotides, the CDR3 is TGTGCCAGCAGCCCGACCGGGACAGGGGACCAAGAGACCCAGTACTTC. It is translated as CASSPTGTGDQETQYF. The genes are TRBV7-8 and TRBJ2-5; TRBD1 agrees at 10 bases. Germline values: CDR1 SGHVS, CDR2 FQNEAQ. Losses at the gene ends were 5 bases for V and 0 bases for J; bases not matched to a gene: 6. CDR3 length: 16 amino acids.

The genes are TRBV28 and TRBJ2-4; D possibly corresponds to TRBD2 (6 bases). The CDR3 covers 16 residues. Trimming cost V 2 bases and J 0 bases, with 11 bases left between them. Germline CDR1 and CDR2: MDHEN and SYDVKM. CDR3 coding DNA: TGTGCCAGCAGTTTAGTGGGCGGGATAGCCAAAAACATTCAGTACTTC. It specifies CASSLVGGIAKNIQYF.

The chain links TRBV7-9 to TRBJ1-1; 7 nucleotides align to TRBD1. This CDR3 has 17 amino acids. The germline V gene encodes CDR1 SEHNR and CDR2 FQNEAQ (reference sequence). J gave up 1 base and V 6 bases, and 14 bases lay outside the gene matches. Written as DNA, the CDR3 is TGTGCCAGCAGGGTTCCCGAACTGGGACAGACGAACACTGAAGCTTTCTTT. The encoded protein is CASRVPELGQTNTEAFF.

The chain carries TRBV28 and TRBJ2-7; TRBD1 aligns across 9 bases. The CDR3 is made up of 14 amino acids. Trimming at V came to 4 bases and at J to 2 bases, leaving 3 bases not matched to a gene. The germline gives CDR1 MDHEN, CDR2 SYDVKM. The CDR3 DNA reads as TGTGCCAGCAGTTCCGACAGGGGGGCCTACGAGCAGTACGTC. This sequence encodes CASSSDRGAYEQYV.

The chain employs TRBV11-2 and TRBJ2-7; D unresolved. The CDR3 spans 15 residues. Trimming removed 5 bases at V and 3 bases at J, with 17 bases between. The germline gives CDR1 SGHAT, CDR2 FQNNGV. CDR3 sequence: CASSRPGRQYYEQYF. The CDR3, as DNA: TGTGCCAGCAGCCGCCCGGGCAGGCAGTACTACGAGCAGTACTTC.